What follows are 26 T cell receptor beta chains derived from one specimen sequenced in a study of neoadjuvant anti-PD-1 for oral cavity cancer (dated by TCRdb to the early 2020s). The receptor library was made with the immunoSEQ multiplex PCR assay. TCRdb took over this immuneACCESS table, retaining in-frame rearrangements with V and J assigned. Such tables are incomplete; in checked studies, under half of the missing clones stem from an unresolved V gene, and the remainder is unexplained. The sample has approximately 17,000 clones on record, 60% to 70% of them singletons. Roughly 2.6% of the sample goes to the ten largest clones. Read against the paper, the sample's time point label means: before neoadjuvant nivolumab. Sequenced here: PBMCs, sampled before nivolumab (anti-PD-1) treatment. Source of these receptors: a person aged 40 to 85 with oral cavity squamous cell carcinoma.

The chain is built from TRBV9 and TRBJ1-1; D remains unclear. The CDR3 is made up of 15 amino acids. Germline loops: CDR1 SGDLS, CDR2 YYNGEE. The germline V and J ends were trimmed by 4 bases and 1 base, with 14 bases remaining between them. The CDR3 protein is CASSYQPQENTEAFF. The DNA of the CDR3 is TGTGCCAGCAGCTACCAGCCTCAGGAGAACACTGAAGCTTTCTTT.

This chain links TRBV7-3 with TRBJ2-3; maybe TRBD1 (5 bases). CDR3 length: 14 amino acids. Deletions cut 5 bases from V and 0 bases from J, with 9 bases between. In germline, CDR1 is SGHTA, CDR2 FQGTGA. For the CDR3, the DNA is TGTGCCAGCAGCCCCAGGGCTAGCACAGATACGCAGTATTTT. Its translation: CASSPRASTDTQYF.

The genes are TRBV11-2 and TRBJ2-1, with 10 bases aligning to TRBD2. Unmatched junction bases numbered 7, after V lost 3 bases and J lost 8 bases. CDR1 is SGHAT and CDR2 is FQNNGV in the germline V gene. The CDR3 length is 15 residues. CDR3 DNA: TGTGCCAGCAGCTTTAGCGGGAGGCCTGGAGATGAGCAGTTCTTC. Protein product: CASSFSGRPGDEQFF.

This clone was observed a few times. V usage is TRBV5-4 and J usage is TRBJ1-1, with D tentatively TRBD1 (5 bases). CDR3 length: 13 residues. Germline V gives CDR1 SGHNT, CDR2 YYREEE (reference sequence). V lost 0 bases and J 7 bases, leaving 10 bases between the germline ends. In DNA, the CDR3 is TGTGCCAGCAGCTTGGTCCCGCAGGGTGAAGCTTTCTTT. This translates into CASSLVPQGEAFF.

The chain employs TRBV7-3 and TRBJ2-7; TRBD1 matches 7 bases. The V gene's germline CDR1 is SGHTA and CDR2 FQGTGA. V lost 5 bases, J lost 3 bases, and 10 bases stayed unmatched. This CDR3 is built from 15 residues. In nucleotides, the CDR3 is TGTGCCAGCAGCCCAGGCTCAGGGGGATTCTACGAGCAGTACTTC. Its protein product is CASSPGSGGFYEQYF.

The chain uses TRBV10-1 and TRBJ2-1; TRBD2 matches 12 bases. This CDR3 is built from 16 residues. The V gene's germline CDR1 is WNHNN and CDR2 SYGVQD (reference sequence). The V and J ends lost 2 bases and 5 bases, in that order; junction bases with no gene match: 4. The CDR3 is CASSEGLAGRHNEQFF. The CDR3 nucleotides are TGCGCCAGCAGTGAGGGACTAGCGGGAAGACACAATGAGCAGTTCTTC.

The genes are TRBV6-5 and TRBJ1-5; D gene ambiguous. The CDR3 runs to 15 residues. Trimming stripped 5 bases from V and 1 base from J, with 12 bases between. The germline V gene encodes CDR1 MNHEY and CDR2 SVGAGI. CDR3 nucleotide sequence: TGTGCCAGCAGTGCTTCGGGAGGGAGCAATCAGCCCCAGCATTTT. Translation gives CASSASGGSNQPQHF.

CDR3 sequence reads: CAWSVSGNYGYTF. Here the CDR3 DNA reads TGTGCCTGGAGTGTATCAGGGAACTATGGCTACACCTTC. This chain connects TRBV30 to TRBJ1-2; weak D call: TRBD1 (5 bases). The CDR3 has 13 amino acids. Deletions cut 0 bases from V and 2 bases from J, with 7 bases between. Germline CDR1 is GTSNPN and CDR2 is SVGIG (reference sequence).

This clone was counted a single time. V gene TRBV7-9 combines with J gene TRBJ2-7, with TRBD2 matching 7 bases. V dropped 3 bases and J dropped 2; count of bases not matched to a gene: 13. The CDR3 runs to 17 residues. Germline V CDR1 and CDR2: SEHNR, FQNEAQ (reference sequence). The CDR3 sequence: CASSFGSGGGPAYEQYF. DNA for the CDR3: TGTGCCAGCAGCTTCGGTTCCGGGGGAGGGCCCGCCTACGAGCAGTACTTC.

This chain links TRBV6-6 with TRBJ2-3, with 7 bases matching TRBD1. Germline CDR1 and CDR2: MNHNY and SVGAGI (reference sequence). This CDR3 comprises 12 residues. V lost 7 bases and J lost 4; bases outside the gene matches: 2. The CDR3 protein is CASTGGADTQYF. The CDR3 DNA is TGTGCCAGCACAGGGGGAGCAGATACGCAGTATTTT.

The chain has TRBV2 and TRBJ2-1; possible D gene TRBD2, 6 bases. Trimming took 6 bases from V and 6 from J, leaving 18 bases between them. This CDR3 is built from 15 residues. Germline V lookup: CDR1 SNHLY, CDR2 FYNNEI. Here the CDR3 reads CASRGGWGEGNEQFF. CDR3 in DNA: TGTGCCAGCAGGGGGGGATGGGGTGAGGGCAATGAGCAGTTCTTC.

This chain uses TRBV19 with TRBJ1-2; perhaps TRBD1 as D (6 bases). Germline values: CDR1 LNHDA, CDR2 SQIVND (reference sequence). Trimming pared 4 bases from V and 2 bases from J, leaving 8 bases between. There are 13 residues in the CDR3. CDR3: CASSTGGNYGYTF. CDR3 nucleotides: TGTGCCAGTAGTACGGGGGGCAACTATGGCTACACCTTC.

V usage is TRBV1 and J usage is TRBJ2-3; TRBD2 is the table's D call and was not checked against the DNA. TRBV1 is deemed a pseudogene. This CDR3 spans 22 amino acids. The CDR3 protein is CTSSQDETSGKGRELGWDTQYF. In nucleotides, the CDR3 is TGCACCAGCAGCCAAGACGAGACTAGCGGGAAAGGAAGGGAGCTGGGGTGGGATACGCAGTATTTT.

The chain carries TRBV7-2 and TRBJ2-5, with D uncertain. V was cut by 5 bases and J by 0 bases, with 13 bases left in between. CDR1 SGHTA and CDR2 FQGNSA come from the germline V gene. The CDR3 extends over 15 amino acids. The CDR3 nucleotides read TGTGCCAGCAGCGTGACCATAAGTTACCAAGAGACCCAGTACTTC. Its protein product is CASSVTISYQETQYF. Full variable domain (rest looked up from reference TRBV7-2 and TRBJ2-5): GAGVSQSPSNKVTEKGKDVELRCDPISGHTALYWYRQSLGQGLEFLIYFQGNSAPDKSGLPSDRFSAERTGGSVSTLTIQRTQQEDSAVYLCASSVTISYQETQYFGPGTRLLVL.

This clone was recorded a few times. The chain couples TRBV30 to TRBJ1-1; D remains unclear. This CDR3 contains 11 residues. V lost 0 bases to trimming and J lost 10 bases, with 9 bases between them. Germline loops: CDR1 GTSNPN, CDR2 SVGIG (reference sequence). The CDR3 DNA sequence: TGTGCCTGGAGTGTCGTAGGTGCAGCTTTCTTT. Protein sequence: CAWSVVGAAFF.

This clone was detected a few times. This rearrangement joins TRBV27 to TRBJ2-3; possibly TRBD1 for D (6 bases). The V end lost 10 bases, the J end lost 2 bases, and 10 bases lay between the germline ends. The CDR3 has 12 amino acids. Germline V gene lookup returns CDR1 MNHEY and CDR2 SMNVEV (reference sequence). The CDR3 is CATRQATDTQYF. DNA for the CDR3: TGTGCCACCAGACAGGCCACAGATACGCAGTATTTT.

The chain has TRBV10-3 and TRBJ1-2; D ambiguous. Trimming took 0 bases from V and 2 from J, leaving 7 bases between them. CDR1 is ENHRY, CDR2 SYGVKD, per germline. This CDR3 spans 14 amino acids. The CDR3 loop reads CAISESLGNYGYTF. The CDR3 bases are TGTGCCATCAGTGAGTCTTTGGGAAACTATGGCTACACCTTC.

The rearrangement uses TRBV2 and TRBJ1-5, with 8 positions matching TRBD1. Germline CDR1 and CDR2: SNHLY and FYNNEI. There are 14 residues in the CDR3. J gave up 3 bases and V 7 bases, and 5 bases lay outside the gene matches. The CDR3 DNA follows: TGTGCCAGCACCGGGGGACAGGTCAATCAGCCCCAGCATTTT. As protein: CASTGGQVNQPQHF. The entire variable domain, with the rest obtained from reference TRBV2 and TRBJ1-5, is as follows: EPEVTQTPSHQVTQMGQEVILRCVPISNHLYFYWYRQILGQKVEFLVSFYNNEISEKSEIFDDQFSVERPDGSNFTLKIRSTKLEDSAMYFCASTGGQVNQPQHFGDGTRLSIL.

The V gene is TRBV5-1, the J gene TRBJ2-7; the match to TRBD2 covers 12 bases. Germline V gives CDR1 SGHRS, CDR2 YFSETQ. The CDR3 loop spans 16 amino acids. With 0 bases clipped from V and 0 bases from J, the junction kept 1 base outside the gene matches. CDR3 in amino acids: CASSLGLAGASYEQYF. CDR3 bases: TGCGCCAGCAGCTTGGGACTAGCGGGAGCCTCCTACGAGCAGTACTTC.

CDR3 amino acids: CASSQDRPRSYEQYF. In DNA form, the CDR3 reads TGCGCCAGCAGCCAAGATCGCCCCCGGTCCTACGAGCAGTACTTC. The gene calls are TRBV4-1 and TRBJ2-7; D call uncertain. Per the germline V gene, CDR1 is MGHRA and CDR2 is YSYEKL. V was cut by 0 bases and J by 1 base, with 10 bases left in between. This CDR3 spans 15 amino acids.

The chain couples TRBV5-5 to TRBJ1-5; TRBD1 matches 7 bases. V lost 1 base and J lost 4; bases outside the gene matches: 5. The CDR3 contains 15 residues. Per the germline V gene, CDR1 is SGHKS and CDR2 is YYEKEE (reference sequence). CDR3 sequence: CASSLQTGKNQPQHF. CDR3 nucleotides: TGTGCCAGCAGCTTGCAGACAGGGAAGAATCAGCCCCAGCATTTT.

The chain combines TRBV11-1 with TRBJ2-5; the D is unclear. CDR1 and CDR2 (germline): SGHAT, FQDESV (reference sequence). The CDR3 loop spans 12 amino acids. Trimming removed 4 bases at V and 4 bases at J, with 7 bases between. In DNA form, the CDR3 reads TGTGCCAGCAGCTCAAGTCGAGAGACCCAGTACTTC. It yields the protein CASSSSRETQYF.

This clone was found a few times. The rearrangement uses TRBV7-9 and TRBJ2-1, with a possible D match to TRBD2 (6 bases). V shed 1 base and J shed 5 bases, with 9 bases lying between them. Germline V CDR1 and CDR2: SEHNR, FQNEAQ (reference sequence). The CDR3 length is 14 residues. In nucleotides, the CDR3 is TGTGCCAGCAGCTTAGGGGACTTTGACAATGAGCAGTTCTTC. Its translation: CASSLGDFDNEQFF.

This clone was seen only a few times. The CDR3 region is CASSVLSTDTQYF. DNA of the CDR3: TGTGCCAGCAGCGTTCTTTCCACAGATACGCAGTATTTT. The chain joins TRBV9 to TRBJ2-3, with unresolved D. Per germline, CDR1 SGDLS and CDR2 YYNGEE. The CDR3 runs to 13 residues. Trimming left V 2 bases short and J 2 bases short, with 6 bases between.

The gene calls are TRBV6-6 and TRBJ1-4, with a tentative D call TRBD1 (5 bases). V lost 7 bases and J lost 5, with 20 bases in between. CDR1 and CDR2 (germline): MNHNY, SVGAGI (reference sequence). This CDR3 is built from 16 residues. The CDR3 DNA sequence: TGTGCCAGCACCCTACTCGGGCAGGGATCAAATGAAAAACTGTTTTTT. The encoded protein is CASTLLGQGSNEKLFF.

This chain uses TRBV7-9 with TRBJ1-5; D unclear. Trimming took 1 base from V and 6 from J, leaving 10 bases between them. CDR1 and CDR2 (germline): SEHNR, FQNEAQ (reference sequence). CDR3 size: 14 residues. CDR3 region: CASSLGAGTQPQHF. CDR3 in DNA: TGTGCCAGCAGCTTAGGGGCAGGAACTCAGCCCCAGCATTTT.